A single T cell receptor beta chain is shown here with its context. Antigen unknown. Combining a sample-barcoded 5' primer with a J-beta primer mix, a second PCR ran for about 7 to 12 cycles. Each cDNA was tagged by a template-switch adaptor containing 12 random nucleotides. TCRdb reanalysed the 5' RACE reads using MiXCR and keeps one entry per CDR3 protein. The table lists some 700,000 distinct CDR3 sequences, 43% of them singletons. The trim removed 10 bases at V and 11 bases at J, leaving 14 bases unmatched. CDR3 length: 13 amino acids. The germline V gene has CDR1 MDHEN and CDR2 SYDVKM. This sample was included in a study of blood T cells in healthy people across ages. The wider study: Template switching recovered approximately one barcoded beta molecule for every two T cells. Overall study results and limits: TCR beta diversity per million T cells fell roughly linearly with age.

The sequenced sample was blood. This sequence joins TRBV28 and TRBJ2-5; 9 bases agree with TRBD2. The sequence derives from a woman in her fifties or sixties in good health. CDR3 sequence reads: CAISAGLAWEQYF. Here the CDR3 DNA reads TGTGCCATTTCCGCTGGACTAGCGTGGGAGCAGTACTTC. The entire variable domain, with the rest obtained from reference TRBV28 and TRBJ2-5, is as follows: DVKVTQSSRYLVKRTGEKVFLECVQDMDHENMFWYRQDPGLGLRLIYFSYDVKMKEKGDIPEGYSVSREKKERFSLILESASTNQTSMYLCAISAGLAWEQYFGPGTRLLVL.